This T cell receptor beta chain was captured by sequencing in a study of T cell responses to AZD1222 COVID-19 vaccine. General study findings and limits: Targeting of unmutated variant regions was reportedly seen in nearly half of spike-specific TCRs. Spike-wide coverage was observed for vaccine-associated CD4 TCRs, with dominant responses at 160-218 and 743-854. An increase in Spike-specific TCR breadth and depth was observed after two AZD1222 doses.

Pooling covered second doses at about 4 or about 12 weeks. Germline V gives CDR1 SGHRS, CDR2 YFSETQ. The length of the CDR3 is 14 residues. Trimming stripped 5 bases from V and 2 bases from J, with 13 bases between. Sequencing was performed with immunoSEQ multiplex PCR; in TCRdb, only in-frame clones are kept and a portion is missing. Of under 140,000 clones listed, roughly 89% are singletons. Regarding this clone: What it binds is not known.

This clonotype originated in an adult who received the AZD1222 COVID-19 vaccine. The chain recombines TRBV5-1 with TRBJ1-1; D is ambiguous. Specimen: peripheral blood, collected 28 days after the second AZD1222 dose. The CDR3: CASRETVVNTEAFF. In DNA form, the CDR3 reads TGCGCCAGCAGGGAAACAGTTGTCAACACTGAAGCTTTCTTT.